Presented here are 27 T cell receptor beta chains from one specimen sequenced in a study of CD8 T cells in ankylosing spondylitis. MiXCR was run by TCRdb on the 5' RACE reads, yielding one entry per CDR3 protein. The table has 150,000 to 200,000 distinct CDR3 sequences, approximately 9% seen once. The sequenced sample consisted of blood, either unsorted or a sorted T cell fraction (not recorded which). The receptor set was obtained from a female donor with ankylosing spondylitis or in good health (not recorded which).

There are a few counts of this clonotype. The chain links TRBV9 to TRBJ2-2, with 8 bases that match TRBD1. This CDR3 is 16 amino acids long. Germline V CDR1 and CDR2: SGDLS, YYNGEE. V trimming: 3 bases; J trimming: 4 bases; junction bases outside the gene matches: 8. The CDR3 protein is CASSAPGGEGTGELFF. Written as DNA, the CDR3 is TGTGCCAGCAGCGCTCCAGGGGGCGAGGGCACCGGGGAGCTGTTTTTT.

This clonotype was seen only a few times. This chain connects TRBV20-1 to TRBJ2-1, with TRBD2 matching 11 bases. The V gene's germline CDR1 is DFQATT and CDR2 SNEGSKA (reference sequence). CDR3 length: 15 amino acids. Losses at the gene ends were 0 bases for V and 4 bases for J; bases not matched to a gene: 2. CDR3 bases: TGCAGTGCTAGAGAGACTAGCGGGATGTACAATGAGCAGTTCTTC. This translates into CSARETSGMYNEQFF.

The CDR3 loop is CASSVTGGTQYF. For the CDR3, the DNA is TGTGCCAGCAGCGTAACCGGCGGGACCCAGTACTTC. J is TRBJ2-5 and V is TRBV5-6; no clear D. Trimming took off 4 bases at V and 7 bases at J, with 11 bases between the two ends. The CDR3 extends over 12 amino acids. Germline lookup yields CDR1 SGHDT and CDR2 YYEEEE.

This clonotype has more than one count but fewer than ten. V gene TRBV12-3 or TRBV12-4 combines with J gene TRBJ2-3; TRBD1 is a possible D gene (5 bases). V was trimmed by 2 bases and J by 2 bases, leaving 8 bases between them. The CDR3 totals 14 residues. CDR3 coding DNA: TGTGCCAGCAGTTTACGGACACTCACAGATACGCAGTATTTT. This codes for CASSLRTLTDTQYF.

This clonotype appeared many times. The rearrangement uses TRBV25-1 and TRBJ2-7; D is undetermined. The CDR3 totals 16 residues. Germline CDR1 reads MGHDK; CDR2 reads SYGVNS. V shed 0 bases and J shed 2 bases, with 14 bases lying between them. CDR3 coding DNA: TGTGCCAGCAGTGAATATTTCCCAGGTGAAGCCTACGAGCAGTACTTC. Its translation: CASSEYFPGEAYEQYF.

At least ten counts were recorded for this clonotype. The J gene is TRBJ2-1, the V gene TRBV4-3; TRBD1 aligns across 7 bases. The germline V gene encodes CDR1 LGHNA and CDR2 YSLEER. The CDR3 length is 14 residues. The V segment lost 1 base and the J segment 9 bases; nucleotides outside the gene matches: 6. CDR3 DNA sequence: TGCGCCAGCAGCCAAGCTCGAGAGGGGGCTGAGCAGTTCTTC. It is translated as CASSQAREGAEQFF.

The gene calls are TRBV6-5 and TRBJ2-7, with 7 bases lining up with TRBD1. V was pared by 4 bases and J by 2 bases, with 8 bases of the junction left unmatched. CDR1 is MNHEY and CDR2 is SVGAGI in the germline V gene. The CDR3 loop spans 15 amino acids. CDR3 region: CASSFSGGLAYEQYF. CDR3 bases: TGTGCCAGCAGTTTCTCAGGGGGTCTCGCCTACGAGCAGTACTTC.

This clonotype showed up just a few times. The chain couples TRBV28 to TRBJ1-5; D ambiguous. V was shortened by 5 bases and J by 5 bases, with 13 bases between the two germline ends. There are 14 residues in the CDR3. The germline V gene has CDR1 MDHEN and CDR2 SYDVKM. CDR3 sequence reads: CASSKFPADQPQHF. The CDR3 nucleotides read TGTGCCAGCAGTAAATTCCCGGCGGATCAGCCCCAGCATTTT.

This chain connects TRBV5-5 to TRBJ2-7; tentatively, D is TRBD2 (6 bases). This CDR3 has 15 amino acids. Trimming removed 4 bases from V and 0 bases from J, with 14 bases in between. Germline V gives CDR1 SGHKS, CDR2 YYEKEE (reference sequence). CDR3 DNA: TGTGCCAGCAGCCGGGGAGTAGCGGCCTCCTACGAGCAGTACTTC. Translated, it gives CASSRGVAASYEQYF.

The V and J genes are TRBV7-9 and TRBJ2-2; D gene uncertain. The CDR3 has 14 residues. Trimming cost V 4 bases and J 2 bases, with 8 bases left between them. CDR1 is SEHNR and CDR2 is FQNEAQ in the germline V gene (reference sequence). CDR3 bases: TGTGCCAGCAGCTATGGCTTCAACACCGGGGAGCTGTTTTTT. Translation: CASSYGFNTGELFF.

This clonotype has a handful of counts. The V and J genes are TRBV27 and TRBJ2-1; no definite D call. The CDR3 length is 16 residues. Germline V gene data show CDR1 as MNHEY and CDR2 as SMNVEV (reference sequence). Trimming removed 4 bases at V and 2 bases at J, with 15 bases between. CDR3 amino acids: CASSSLDKGPYNEQFF. In DNA, the CDR3 is TGTGCCAGCAGTTCCCTAGACAAGGGTCCCTACAATGAGCAGTTCTTC.

V gene TRBV2 combines with J gene TRBJ2-2; D uncertain. Between the trimmed V and J ends, which lost 8 bases and 3 bases, there was a span of 13 bases. This CDR3 comprises 14 residues. Germline V gene sequence: CDR1 SNHLY, CDR2 FYNNEI. The CDR3 DNA sequence: TGTGCCAGCTTGTTTAGGACCTACACCGGGGAGCTGTTTTTT. It encodes CASLFRTYTGELFF.

The chain joins TRBV27 to TRBJ1-4; 7 nucleotides match TRBD1. Unmatched junction bases numbered 2, after V lost 4 bases and J lost 6 bases. Germline loops: CDR1 MNHEY, CDR2 SMNVEV (reference sequence). This CDR3 region has 13 residues. CDR3 nucleotide sequence: TGTGCCAGCAGTTCTACAGGGGATGAAAAACTGTTTTTT. It codes for CASSSTGDEKLFF.

A few counts support this clonotype. The chain is built from TRBV6-1 and TRBJ2-7, with D possibly matching TRBD2 (5 bases). The CDR3 covers 13 residues. The V gene lost 7 bases and the J gene lost 6 bases, with 16 bases spanning the gap. The V gene's germline CDR1 is MNHNS and CDR2 SASEGT. The CDR3 sequence is CASNPTTRGEQYF. The CDR3 DNA reads as TGTGCCAGCAATCCGACCACCCGGGGCGAGCAGTACTTC.

This clonotype was detected only a few times. Here the CDR3 reads CSALTRLLGSNEKLFF. The CDR3 coding sequence is TGCAGTGCTTTGACCCGCCTTCTTGGGTCTAATGAAAAACTGTTTTTT. The rearrangement uses TRBV20-1 and TRBJ1-4; D unresolved. The CDR3 is made up of 16 amino acids. In germline, CDR1 is DFQATT, CDR2 SNEGSKA (reference sequence). Trimming shortened V by 5 bases and J by 3 bases, and 19 bases separated the two germline ends.

This chain connects TRBV11-2 to TRBJ2-7, with D unclear. Germline assignment: CDR1 SGHAT and CDR2 FQNNGV. CDR3 length: 13 residues. V was clipped by 0 bases and J by 6 bases, with 9 bases between them. CDR3 sequence (DNA): TGTGCCAGCAGCTTAGATTCAGCCCCCGAGCAGTACTTC. Protein: CASSLDSAPEQYF. The full variable domain, completed using reference TRBV11-2 and TRBJ2-7, is EAGVAQSPRYKIIEKRQSVAFWCNPISGHATLYWYQQILGQGPKLLIQFQNNGVVDDSQLPKDRFSAERLKGVDSTLKIQPAKLEDSAVYLCASSLDSAPEQYFGPGTRLTVT.

This clonotype has a count of ten or more. This chain's CDR3 is CASSRLAGAKNIQYF. The CDR3, as DNA: TGTGCCAGCAGCAGACTAGCGGGAGCCAAAAACATTCAGTACTTC. The chain has TRBV12-3 or TRBV12-4 and TRBJ2-4; 10 bases line up with TRBD2. With V trimmed by 6 bases and J by 0 bases, 2 bases remained unmatched. The CDR3 sequence is 15 residues long.

This sequence joins TRBV7-9 and TRBJ1-6; possibly TRBD1 for D (5 bases). CDR1 and CDR2 (germline): SEHNR, FQNEAQ (reference sequence). V lost 4 bases and J 6 bases, leaving 16 bases between the germline ends. This CDR3 has 16 residues. This chain's CDR3 is CASSSSLQALNSPLHF. For the CDR3, the DNA is TGTGCCAGCAGCTCGTCATTACAGGCCCTTAATTCACCCCTCCACTTT. The variable domain in full, completed from reference TRBV7-9 and TRBJ1-6, reads DTGVSQNPRHKITKRGQNVTFRCDPISEHNRLYWYRQTLGQGPEFLTYFQNEAQLEKSRLLSDRFSAERPKGSFSTLEIQRTEQGDSAMYLCASSSSLQALNSPLHFGNGTRLTVT.

This CDR3 reads CASSLILDTQYF. The CDR3 DNA reads as TGTGCCAGCAGCTTAATTCTAGATACGCAGTATTTT. The V and J genes are TRBV7-2 and TRBJ2-3; D is ambiguous. The germline gives CDR1 SGHTA, CDR2 FQGNSA. The CDR3 length is 12 residues. Trimming removed 2 bases at V and 5 bases at J, with 5 bases between.

This chain joins TRBV2 and TRBJ2-1; D not certain. Trimming cost V 11 bases and J 8 bases, with 19 bases left between them. The CDR3 runs 13 residues. CDR1 is SNHLY, CDR2 FYNNEI, per germline. DNA of the CDR3: TGTGCCGGCCCTTCCTGGGATCCCGATGAGCAGTTCTTC. This encodes CAGPSWDPDEQFF.

The rearrangement uses TRBV6-1 and TRBJ2-7; no clear D gene. This CDR3 spans 15 amino acids. Germline V gene lookup returns CDR1 MNHNS and CDR2 SASEGT. V gave up 4 bases and J gave up 2 bases, with 15 bases separating them. CDR3 in DNA: TGTGCCAGCAGTGCCTCCGACGCCTTTCCCTACGAGCAGTACTTC. Protein product: CASSASDAFPYEQYF.

This clonotype was seen many times. The V gene is TRBV15, the J gene TRBJ2-7, with no clear D. CDR3 length equals 16 residues. Per germline, CDR1 LNHNV and CDR2 YYDKDF (reference sequence). Trimming pared 0 bases from V and 1 base from J, leaving 13 bases between. The CDR3 reads CATSRDRTVSSYEQYF. The CDR3 DNA reads TGTGCCACCAGCAGAGACCGGACGGTTTCTTCCTACGAGCAGTACTTC. The complete variable domain, with remaining parts taken from reference TRBV15 and TRBJ2-7, reads DAMVIQNPRYQVTQFGKPVTLSCSQTLNHNVMYWYQQKSSQAPKLLFHYYDKDFNNEADTPDNFQSRRPNTSFCFLDIRSPGLGDTAMYLCATSRDRTVSSYEQYFGPGTRLTVT.

This clonotype was counted between two and nine times. V usage is TRBV11-1 and J usage is TRBJ2-1, with D possibly being TRBD2 (6 bases). The CDR3 extends over 18 amino acids. Trimming took off 7 bases at V and 1 base at J, with 23 bases between the two ends. Looked up from germline, CDR1 is SGHAT and CDR2 is FQDESV (reference sequence). The CDR3 bases are TGTGCCAGCAAGCCGGGAGAGGAGTGGAGTAGATCCTACAATGAGCAGTTCTTC. Amino acid sequence: CASKPGEEWSRSYNEQFF.

This clonotype was recorded many times. The chain links TRBV29-1 to TRBJ2-7; D is possibly TRBD2 (5 bases). CDR1 and CDR2 from the germline V gene are SQVTM and ANQGSEA. This CDR3 is built from 13 residues. V was clipped by 6 bases and J by 0 bases, with 12 bases between them. The CDR3 protein is CSVLTGSSYEQYF. For the CDR3, the DNA is TGCAGCGTACTGACGGGAAGCTCCTACGAGCAGTACTTC.

The rearrangement joins TRBV9 to TRBJ2-3; D is undetermined. Germline V gene lookup returns CDR1 SGDLS and CDR2 YYNGEE. The CDR3 runs 11 residues. The V end lost 0 bases, the J end lost 8 bases, and 4 bases lay between the germline ends. CDR3 residues: CASSVGVTQYF. The CDR3, as DNA: TGTGCCAGCAGCGTAGGCGTTACGCAGTATTTT.

This clonotype was counted only a few times. The chain links TRBV27 to TRBJ1-1; unclear D gene. Germline assignment: CDR1 MNHEY and CDR2 SMNVEV (reference sequence). The CDR3 runs to 14 residues. Trimming shortened V by 1 base and J by 0 bases, and 6 bases separated the two germline ends. The CDR3 sequence is CASSLLPMNTEAFF. The CDR3 DNA reads as TGTGCCAGCAGTTTATTGCCCATGAACACTGAAGCTTTCTTT.

The chain joins TRBV20-1 to TRBJ2-3; maybe TRBD1 (5 bases). V was trimmed by 3 bases and J by 2 bases, leaving 9 bases between them. Germline lookup yields CDR1 DFQATT and CDR2 SNEGSKA (reference sequence). The CDR3 totals 13 residues. CDR3 coding DNA: TGCAGTGCTAGCAACAGGCTCACAGATACGCAGTATTTT. Protein: CSASNRLTDTQYF.